The next 20 T cell receptor beta chains were all read from a single sample in a study of cytomegalovirus exposure and HLA in healthy donors. In the PCR, 60 Vbeta and 13 Jbeta primers were used. The method was immunoSEQ multiplex PCR; TCRdb's version includes in-frame clones alone and lacks a portion of them. The sample has approximately 200,000 clones, roughly 72% seen once. The sequenced sample consisted of PBMCs. All receptors come from a man aged 25-45 years in good health and CMV-seronegative.

V is TRBV5-1 and J is TRBJ1-2; D is possibly TRBD1 (6 bases). The CDR3 covers 16 residues. Germline V lookup: CDR1 SGHRS, CDR2 YFSETQ. Trimming pared 4 bases from V and 3 bases from J, leaving 19 bases between. As DNA, the CDR3 is TGCGCCAGCAGCCTGCCGACAGAGGGGGAAGACTATGGCTACACCTTC. Amino acids: CASSLPTEGEDYGYTF.

The rearrangement uses TRBV19 and TRBJ2-7; TRBD2 matches at 7 bases. The CDR3 has 14 amino acids. CDR1 is LNHDA, CDR2 SQIVND, per germline (reference sequence). The J segment lost 2 bases and the V segment lost 7 bases, leaving 8 bases of the junction unmatched. CDR3 in amino acids: CASMTGGGAYEQYF. For the CDR3, the DNA is TGTGCCAGTATGACGGGAGGTGGCGCCTACGAGCAGTACTTC.

The chain couples TRBV5-1 to TRBJ1-5; D may be TRBD1 (6 bases). The V end was cut by 5 bases, the J end by 7 bases, with 16 bases between. CDR3 length: 14 residues. Germline values: CDR1 SGHRS, CDR2 YFSETQ. CDR3 sequence: CASRGGGPGQPQHF. The CDR3 DNA sequence: TGCGCCAGCAGGGGCGGGGGGCCGGGGCAGCCCCAGCATTTT.

This chain connects TRBV12-5 to TRBJ2-1; 7 bases match TRBD2. The germline CDR1 and CDR2 sequences are LGHNT and FRNRAP. This CDR3 comprises 15 residues. Germline trimming cut 2 bases from V and 9 bases from J; bases unmatched to any gene: 10. The CDR3 bases are TGTGCTAGTGGTTTGTGGCTAGCGGATCCCCCTGAGCAGTTCTTC. Amino acid sequence: CASGLWLADPPEQFF.

This clone was recorded only once. The rearrangement uses TRBV6-5 and TRBJ1-5, with 8 bases that match TRBD1. Germline CDR1 is MNHEY and CDR2 is SVGAGI. V was clipped by 7 bases and J by 5 bases; unmatched bases: 7. CDR3 length: 14 residues. DNA for the CDR3: TGTGCCAGCATGTCGGGACAGGCCTATCAGCCCCAGCATTTT. Its protein is CASMSGQAYQPQHF.

The J gene is TRBJ2-3, the V gene TRBV11-3, with 7 bases lining up with TRBD2. Losses at the gene ends were 6 bases for V and 2 bases for J; bases not matched to a gene: 14. Per the germline V gene, CDR1 is SGHNT and CDR2 is YENEEA. CDR3 size: 17 residues. The CDR3 sequence is CASSWGAGAGPTDTQYF. The CDR3 coding sequence is TGTGCCAGCAGTTGGGGTGCGGGAGCCGGCCCCACAGATACGCAGTATTTT.

V and J are TRBV11-3 and TRBJ1-5; D possibly corresponds to TRBD1 (6 bases). CDR3 size: 16 residues. Germline V lookup: CDR1 SGHNT, CDR2 YENEEA. V lost 5 bases and J 0 bases, leaving 14 bases between the germline ends. The CDR3 here is CASSATGINSNQPQHF. The CDR3 DNA reads as TGTGCCAGCAGCGCAACAGGGATTAATAGCAATCAGCCCCAGCATTTT.

V is TRBV7-6 and J is TRBJ2-7; D is perhaps TRBD2 (5 bases). Trimming pared 2 bases from V and 1 base from J, leaving 12 bases between. CDR1 is SGHVS and CDR2 is FNYEAQ in the germline V gene. This CDR3 comprises 15 residues. Here the CDR3 reads CASSLLLEQSYEQYF. CDR3 sequence (DNA): TGTGCCAGCAGCTTACTACTAGAACAATCCTACGAGCAGTACTTC.

The J gene is TRBJ2-5, the V gene TRBV29-1; possibly TRBD2 for D (7 bases). The germline V gene has CDR1 SQVTM and CDR2 ANQGSEA. The CDR3 is made up of 15 amino acids. V was clipped by 3 bases and J by 2 bases, with 16 bases between them. This chain's CDR3 is CSVDLRGEGQETQYF. In DNA form, the CDR3 reads TGCAGCGTTGACTTGAGGGGGGAGGGTCAAGAGACCCAGTACTTC.

V usage is TRBV6-1 and J usage is TRBJ2-7; D possibly corresponds to TRBD2 (6 bases). V gave up 4 bases and J gave up 0 bases, with 22 bases separating them. From germline, CDR1 is MNHNS and CDR2 SASEGT. There are 18 residues in the CDR3. Here the CDR3 DNA reads TGTGCCAGCAGTGGATCGAACGGAGGGGCGGAGAGCTCCTACGAGCAGTACTTC. This codes for CASSGSNGGAESSYEQYF.

The chain combines TRBV6-5 with TRBJ2-2; possibly TRBD1 for D (6 bases). This CDR3 is 14 amino acids long. Germline CDR1 and CDR2: MNHEY and SVGAGI. V lost 5 bases and J 12 bases, leaving 19 bases between the germline ends. DNA for the CDR3: TGTGCCAGCAGTACGCGAGGGACAACGGGGAAGCTGTTTTTT. Its translation: CASSTRGTTGKLFF.

This clone was seen just once. V gene TRBV7-9 combines with J gene TRBJ2-5, with D hard to call. The germline V gene has CDR1 SEHNR and CDR2 FQNEAQ (reference sequence). This CDR3 has 13 amino acids. V lost 2 bases to trimming and J lost 3 bases, with 7 bases between them. The CDR3 DNA sequence: TGTGCCAGCAGCTTATTCGCAGAAGAGACCCAGTACTTC. Translation gives CASSLFAEETQYF.

The J gene is TRBJ2-2, the V gene TRBV5-6; 10 bases map to TRBD1. Trimming took 4 bases from V and 1 from J; bases not matched to a gene: 7. CDR3 length: 17 residues. The V gene's germline CDR1 is SGHDT and CDR2 YYEEEE. The CDR3 DNA is TGTGCCAGCAGCAAACCGGGACAGGGGAGGAACACCGGGGAGCTGTTTTTT. This codes for CASSKPGQGRNTGELFF. The full variable domain, its missing parts supplied by reference TRBV5-6 and TRBJ2-2, is DAGVTQSPTHLIKTRGQQVTLRCSPKSGHDTVSWYQQALGQGPQFIFQYYEEEERQRGNFPDRFSGHQFPNYSSELNVNALLLGDSALYLCASSKPGQGRNTGELFFGEGSRLTVL.

This chain links TRBV13 with TRBJ1-5, with a possible D match to TRBD1 (5 bases). Germline CDR1 reads PRHDT; CDR2 reads FYEKMQ (reference sequence). The CDR3 has 14 amino acids. V was trimmed by 4 bases and J by 6 bases, leaving 13 bases between them. The CDR3 spells CASSYKGRGQPQHF. Here the CDR3 DNA reads TGTGCCAGCAGCTACAAAGGAAGGGGTCAGCCCCAGCATTTT.

The chain carries TRBV2 and TRBJ2-1; TRBD2 is a possible D gene (6 bases). CDR1 and CDR2 from the germline V gene are SNHLY and FYNNEI. The CDR3 length is 11 residues. V was shortened by 4 bases and J by 12 bases, with 10 bases between the two germline ends. In DNA form, the CDR3 reads TGTGCCAGCAGTGCGGCCGGGGGGCAGTTCTTC. Amino acid sequence: CASSAAGGQFF.

This rearrangement joins TRBV18 to TRBJ1-2, with TRBD1 as a possible D gene (6 bases). This CDR3 spans 14 amino acids. Between the trimmed V and J ends, which lost 1 base and 7 bases, there was a span of 13 bases. Germline lookup yields CDR1 KGHSH and CDR2 LQKENI. CDR3 residues: CASSPQREGGGYTF. DNA for the CDR3: TGTGCCAGCTCACCACAACGGGAAGGGGGTGGCTACACCTTC.

This clone appeared once. The chain carries TRBV6-6 and TRBJ1-2, with a possible D match to TRBD1 (6 bases). Germline CDR1 is MNHNY and CDR2 is SVGAGI (reference sequence). This CDR3 has 13 amino acids. Trimming removed 5 bases at V and 8 bases at J, with 15 bases between. The CDR3 sequence: CASSQRGQSGYTF. For the CDR3, the DNA is TGTGCCAGCAGTCAACGAGGACAGAGCGGCTACACCTTC.

V is TRBV18 and J is TRBJ1-5; 8 bases agree with TRBD1. Germline-derived CDR1 and CDR2 are KGHSH and LQKENI. Germline trimming cut 2 bases from V and 4 bases from J; bases unmatched to any gene: 10. This CDR3 has 17 residues. The CDR3 loop is CASSPNDRGFMNQPQHF. Written as DNA, the CDR3 is TGTGCCAGCTCACCAAATGACAGGGGTTTTATGAATCAGCCCCAGCATTTT. The full variable domain, with the rest looked up from reference TRBV18 and TRBJ1-5, is NAGVMQNPRHLVRRRGQEARLRCSPMKGHSHVYWYRQLPEEGLKFMVYLQKENIIDESGMPKERFSAEFPKEGPSILRIQQVVRGDSAAYFCASSPNDRGFMNQPQHFGDGTRLSIL.

The V call is TRBV5-5, the J call TRBJ2-7; the D gene is possibly TRBD1 (7 bases). V lost 4 bases and J lost 4, with 24 bases in between. The CDR3 is 17 residues long. Germline V gene data show CDR1 as SGHKS and CDR2 as YYEKEE (reference sequence). The DNA for the CDR3 is TGTGCCAGCAGCGACAGGGATAGCGGCCTCAGGCAATACGAGCAGTACTTC. The encoded protein is CASSDRDSGLRQYEQYF.

This clone was observed a single time. The CDR3 reads CASGLVLKGVGTEAFF. The CDR3 nucleotides are TGTGCTAGTGGTTTGGTACTAAAGGGGGTTGGAACTGAAGCTTTCTTT. The chain joins TRBV12-5 to TRBJ1-1; D is possibly TRBD1 (6 bases). Germline lookup yields CDR1 LGHNT and CDR2 FRNRAP. V was pared by 0 bases and J by 5 bases, with 16 bases between. CDR3 length equals 16 residues. Supplemented by reference TRBV12-5 and TRBJ1-1, the full variable domain reads DARVTQTPRHKVTEMGQEVTMRCQPILGHNTVFWYRQTMMQGLELLAYFRNRAPLDDSGMPKDRFSAEMPDATLATLKIQPSEPRDSAVYFCASGLVLKGVGTEAFFGQGTRLTVV.